This T cell receptor beta chain was observed in a study of T-cell reconstitution after alpha-beta-depleted transplantation in children. Note on this clonotype: Its antigen is unidentified.

Study findings and constraints: Surviving recipient cells, namely T cells and thymic progenitors, were the source of high day-60 TCRbeta diversity in some patients. Newly produced T cells mostly provided counts and TCRbeta diversity after one year, as hyperexpanded clones declined. Several hundred rapidly expanded clones from non-depleted graft cells reportedly supplied alpha-beta T cells about two months post-transplant.

Germline V CDR1 and CDR2: KGHDR, SFDVKD. The V end lost 3 bases, the J end lost 5 bases, and 10 bases lay between the germline ends. The CDR3 spans 14 residues. Preparing the TCRbeta library involved the use of unique molecular identifiers. TCRdb passed the PCR reads through MiXCR, listing each CDR3 protein once. Seen here are 500,000 to 650,000 distinct CDR3 sequences, over 10% observed once, and the top ten hold around 2.2%. Source: PBMCs, mostly from graft donor cells, taken 360 days after TCRalphabeta/CD19-depleted stem cell transplant. The chain couples TRBV24-1 to TRBJ2-1; perhaps TRBD2 as D (6 bases). This TCR was recovered from a male patient younger than 18 who had a stem cell transplant for acute myeloid leukemia, so the T cells may come from the graft donor. CDR3 sequence reads: CATSDPGVNNEQFF. The CDR3 DNA reads as TGTGCCACCAGTGATCCGGGGGTAAACAATGAGCAGTTCTTC.